The next 27 T cell receptor beta chains were all read from a single sample in a study of blood T cell repertoires in COVID-19. Method: immunoSEQ multiplex PCR; TCRdb's copy keeps in-frame clones and lacks some. In the table there are fewer than 300,000 clones, roughly 85% of which are singletons. Sequencing used peripheral blood. These receptors all come from a man aged 50 to 59 with active or convalescent COVID-19.

The chain is built from TRBV7-8 and TRBJ1-5, with 10 bases fitting TRBD1. The CDR3 is 18 amino acids. After removal of 5 bases from V and 2 bases from J, the junction contained 12 bases not matched to a gene. CDR1 and CDR2 from the germline V gene are SGHVS and FQNEAQ. CDR3 DNA: TGTGCCAGCAGCCAGGGACAGGGGTACTCGAATGGCAATCAGCCCCAGCATTTT. This gives the protein CASSQGQGYSNGNQPQHF.

This clone was picked up a small number of times. At one end the junction does not follow the germline gene, possibly because of a read error. V gene TRBV19 combines with J gene TRBJ1-6, with 7 bases that match TRBD1. The CDR3 spans 15 residues. Germline CDR1 is LNHDA and CDR2 is SQIVND (reference sequence). The CDR3 region is CASRIGTEYNSPLHF. The CDR3 region has the DNA TGTGCCAGTAGGATAGGGACAGAATATAATTCACCCCTCCACTTT.

This rearrangement joins TRBV4-1 to TRBJ2-7; TRBD2 agrees at 12 bases. V lost 1 base to trimming and J lost 4 bases; unmatched junction nucleotides: 5. Germline-derived CDR1 and CDR2 are MGHRA and YSYEKL. This CDR3 has 16 amino acids. CDR3 protein: CASSQALAGGVYEQYF. In DNA, the CDR3 is TGCGCCAGCAGCCAAGCACTAGCGGGAGGAGTTTACGAGCAGTACTTC.

The V call is TRBV20-1, the J call TRBJ2-3; TRBD2 aligns across 9 bases. The CDR3 totals 16 residues. With 3 bases clipped from V and 0 bases from J, the junction kept 7 bases outside the gene matches. Germline assignment: CDR1 DFQATT and CDR2 SNEGSKA (reference sequence). This CDR3 reads CSASGSSGISTDTQYF. In nucleotides, the CDR3 is TGCAGTGCTAGTGGGTCTAGCGGGATAAGCACAGATACGCAGTATTTT.

The gene calls are TRBV7-6 and TRBJ2-2, with D perhaps matching TRBD2 (6 bases). Between the trimmed V and J ends, which lost 3 bases and 3 bases, there was a span of 11 bases. This CDR3 contains 15 residues. The germline CDR1 and CDR2 sequences are SGHVS and FNYEAQ. The CDR3: CASSLGEADTGELFF. The CDR3 DNA reads as TGTGCCAGCAGCTTGGGGGAGGCCGACACCGGGGAGCTGTTTTTT.

The genes are TRBV7-9 and TRBJ1-5, with a weak D call TRBD1 (5 bases). There are 14 residues in the CDR3. Germline V gene lookup returns CDR1 SEHNR and CDR2 FQNEAQ (reference sequence). Trimming pared 3 bases from V and 6 bases from J, leaving 12 bases between. Here the CDR3 reads CASSFGGSGQPQHF. CDR3 in DNA: TGTGCCAGCAGCTTTGGGGGGAGTGGTCAGCCCCAGCATTTT.

This clone was picked up one time. V is TRBV19 and J is TRBJ2-1; TRBD2 agrees at 11 bases. Unmatched junction bases numbered 3, after V lost 7 bases and J lost 4 bases. The CDR3 is 14 amino acids. In germline, CDR1 is LNHDA, CDR2 SQIVND (reference sequence). The CDR3 loop reads CASTIAGGYNEQFF. CDR3 sequence (DNA): TGTGCCAGTACGATAGCGGGAGGGTACAATGAGCAGTTCTTC.

The chain employs TRBV3-1 (or the pseudogene TRBV3-2) and TRBJ1-2; 8 positions agree with TRBD1. This CDR3 is built from 15 residues. V shed 0 bases and J 7 bases; nucleotides not matched to a gene: 7. Germline V gene lookup returns CDR1 LGHDT and CDR2 YNNKEL (reference sequence). CDR3 residues: CASSQDQGAWGGYTF. DNA for the CDR3: TGTGCCAGCAGCCAAGATCAGGGGGCCTGGGGTGGCTACACCTTC.

The chain joins TRBV29-1 to TRBJ2-3; tentative D call: TRBD2 (6 bases). The CDR3 totals 12 residues. The germline V and J ends were trimmed by 3 bases and 5 bases, with 9 bases remaining between them. The germline gives CDR1 SQVTM, CDR2 ANQGSEA. This CDR3 reads CSVEGGGDTQYF. CDR3 bases: TGCAGCGTTGAGGGGGGTGGAGATACGCAGTATTTT.

The chain is built from TRBV27 and TRBJ2-7, with 7 bases matching TRBD2. Germline CDR1 reads MNHEY; CDR2 reads SMNVEV (reference sequence). The CDR3 is 14 amino acids. V trimming: 3 bases; J trimming: 2 bases; junction bases outside the gene matches: 4. CDR3 sequence reads: CASSFSAGPYEQYF. DNA for the CDR3: TGTGCCAGCAGTTTCTCAGCGGGGCCCTACGAGCAGTACTTC.

This chain joins TRBV27 and TRBJ1-4; weak D call: TRBD1 (5 bases). The germline CDR1 and CDR2 sequences are MNHEY and SMNVEV (reference sequence). The V gene lost 5 bases and the J gene lost 7 bases, with 23 bases spanning the gap. The CDR3 length is 17 residues. DNA of the CDR3: TGTGCCAGCAGTCGAATATCGTCACTACCGGGGGGTGAAAAACTGTTTTTT. Amino acid sequence: CASSRISSLPGGEKLFF.

The sample holds a few counts of this clone. This rearrangement joins TRBV10-2 to TRBJ1-6; the match to TRBD1 covers 9 bases. The germline gives CDR1 WSHSY, CDR2 SAAADI. V shed 6 bases and J 6 bases; nucleotides not matched to a gene: 3. The CDR3 is made up of 14 amino acids. CDR3 bases: TGCGCCAGCAGAGGACAGGGGACTAATTCACCCCTCCACTTT. It translates to CASRGQGTNSPLHF.

V usage is TRBV29-1 and J usage is TRBJ2-7, with 8 bases matching TRBD2. Germline V gives CDR1 SQVTM, CDR2 ANQGSEA. This CDR3 has 14 residues. The junction had 10 bases not matched to a gene; V was cut back by 6 bases and J by 3 bases. The CDR3 sequence is CSVVGGGTIYEQYF. CDR3 coding DNA: TGCAGCGTCGTGGGCGGGGGGACGATCTACGAGCAGTACTTC.

The chain is built from TRBV7-8 and TRBJ2-1, with TRBD2 as a possible D gene (7 bases). This CDR3 is built from 14 residues. Germline CDR1 is SGHVS and CDR2 is FQNEAQ. V lost 5 bases and J lost 7, with 15 bases in between. CDR3 nucleotide sequence: TGTGCCAGCAGCGACGCGGGGGCGGTAAATGAGCAGTTCTTC. Translating it yields CASSDAGAVNEQFF. Using reference TRBV7-8 and TRBJ2-1 for the parts outside the CDR3, the full variable domain is GAGVSQSPRYKVAKRGQDVALRCDPISGHVSLFWYQQALGQGPEFLTYFQNEAQLDKSGLPSDRFFAERPEGSVSTLKIQRTQQEDSAVYLCASSDAGAVNEQFFGPGTRLTVL.

This sequence joins TRBV27 and TRBJ1-6, with TRBD1 matching 7 bases. V was clipped by 5 bases and J by 18 bases; unmatched bases: 13. CDR3 size: 13 residues. CDR1 and CDR2 (germline): MNHEY, SMNVEV (reference sequence). In DNA form, the CDR3 reads TGTGCCAGCAGTGCCAGACAGGGCTTGGGGGACCACTTT. It encodes CASSARQGLGDHF.

Note on this clone: Other nucleotide sequences from this sample produce the same CDR3. CDR3 coding DNA: TGTGCCAGCAGTCTCACAGATACGCAGTATTTT. It yields the protein CASSLTDTQYF. The J gene is TRBJ2-3, the V gene TRBV12-3 or TRBV12-4; D unresolved. The V end was cut by 5 bases, the J end by 2 bases, with 2 bases between. The CDR3 totals 11 residues.

The chain combines TRBV29-1 with TRBJ1-2; 7 bases line up with TRBD1. Germline loops: CDR1 SQVTM, CDR2 ANQGSEA. Trimming at V came to 5 bases and at J to 6 bases, leaving 9 bases not matched to a gene. The CDR3 contains 13 residues. The CDR3, as DNA: TGCAGCGTTTATACAGGGGATCGAGATGGCTACACCTTC. Translated, it gives CSVYTGDRDGYTF.

This chain connects TRBV7-9 to TRBJ1-2; 9 nucleotides align to TRBD1. This CDR3 has 14 amino acids. The V segment lost 5 bases and the J segment 7 bases; nucleotides outside the gene matches: 8. Germline CDR1 reads SEHNR; CDR2 reads FQNEAQ (reference sequence). CDR3 bases: TGTGCCAGCAGCCCTGGGACAGGGTCGCCTGGCTACACCTTC. Encoded protein: CASSPGTGSPGYTF.

This chain links TRBV19 with TRBJ2-1, with 8 bases lining up with TRBD2. The CDR3 is made up of 17 amino acids. V shed 5 bases and J 8 bases; nucleotides not matched to a gene: 17. In germline, CDR1 is LNHDA, CDR2 SQIVND (reference sequence). CDR3 in DNA: TGTGCCAGTAGTTCAAACGGGGGGGATCGGGTGATCGATGAGCAGTTCTTC. This encodes CASSSNGGDRVIDEQFF.

This clone was observed a single time. The rearrangement joins TRBV29-1 to TRBJ1-1; 7 bases fit TRBD1. Germline lookup yields CDR1 SQVTM and CDR2 ANQGSEA. The CDR3 totals 12 residues. V lost 6 bases to trimming and J lost 4 bases; unmatched junction nucleotides: 5. The CDR3 loop reads CSVRTGGTEAFF. The DNA of the CDR3 is TGCAGCGTGCGGACAGGAGGCACTGAAGCTTTCTTT.

This clone was seen only once. This chain uses TRBV4-3 with TRBJ2-1, with 16 bases that match TRBD2. CDR1 is LGHNA, CDR2 YSLEER, per germline. V gave up 4 bases and J gave up 6 bases; unmatched junction bases: 9. The CDR3 loop spans 18 amino acids. CDR3 sequence (DNA): TGCGCCAGCAGCCTGGGGACTAGCGGGAGGGCCGGAGGCAATGAGCAGTTCTTC. Protein product: CASSLGTSGRAGGNEQFF.

This clone was recorded a few times. This chain joins TRBV10-2 and TRBJ2-3; 8 bases are a match to TRBD2. The length of the CDR3 is 15 residues. Germline V gene lookup returns CDR1 WSHSY and CDR2 SAAADI. J gave up 1 base and V 6 bases, and 6 bases lay outside the gene matches. CDR3 amino acids: CASSARAGGTDTQYF. CDR3 sequence (DNA): TGCGCCAGCAGCGCCCGAGCGGGGGGCACAGATACGCAGTATTTT.

This rearrangement joins TRBV10-3 to TRBJ2-7; D is possibly TRBD1 (5 bases). Trimming took off 4 bases at V and 7 bases at J, with 14 bases between the two ends. The germline CDR1 and CDR2 sequences are ENHRY and SYGVKD. This CDR3 is built from 13 residues. CDR3: CAISVSGSREQYF. The CDR3, as DNA: TGTGCCATCAGTGTCTCAGGGTCGCGTGAGCAGTACTTC.

V gene TRBV12-2 combines with J gene TRBJ2-1; TRBD2 is the table's D call and was not checked against the DNA. TRBV12-2 has pseudogene status. CDR3 length: 16 amino acids. Here the CDR3 DNA reads TGTGCAAGTCGCTCCCAGGGGACTAGCGGGGCCAATGAGCAGTTCTTC. This codes for CASRSQGTSGANEQFF.

The rearrangement links TRBV6-4 to TRBJ2-7; 8 positions match TRBD2. The CDR3 is 19 residues long. The V gene end was trimmed by 1 base and the J gene end by 1 base; junction bases not matched to a gene: 15. CDR1 and CDR2 from the germline V gene are MRHNA and SNTAGT. The CDR3 loop is CASSDFQRESSWGSYEQYF. The CDR3 DNA sequence: TGTGCCAGCAGTGACTTCCAGCGGGAGTCGTCGTGGGGGTCCTACGAGCAGTACTTC.

V gene TRBV5-6 combines with J gene TRBJ2-1; 7 bases map to TRBD2. J was trimmed by 3 bases and V by 3 bases; bases with no gene match: 18. Germline values: CDR1 SGHDT, CDR2 YYEEEE. This CDR3 has 19 residues. The CDR3 DNA sequence: TGTGCCAGCAGCTCAGGGTATAAGTTTCATGGCGGGAGCTACAATGAGCAGTTCTTC. This sequence encodes CASSSGYKFHGGSYNEQFF.

This chain connects TRBV7-9 to TRBJ2-4; weak D call: TRBD1 (5 bases). The V end lost 4 bases, the J end lost 5 bases, and 9 bases lay between the germline ends. The CDR3 contains 13 residues. Germline V gene sequence: CDR1 SEHNR, CDR2 FQNEAQ (reference sequence). The CDR3: CASSSGAENIQYF. CDR3 coding DNA: TGTGCCAGCAGCTCTGGGGCGGAAAACATTCAGTACTTC.